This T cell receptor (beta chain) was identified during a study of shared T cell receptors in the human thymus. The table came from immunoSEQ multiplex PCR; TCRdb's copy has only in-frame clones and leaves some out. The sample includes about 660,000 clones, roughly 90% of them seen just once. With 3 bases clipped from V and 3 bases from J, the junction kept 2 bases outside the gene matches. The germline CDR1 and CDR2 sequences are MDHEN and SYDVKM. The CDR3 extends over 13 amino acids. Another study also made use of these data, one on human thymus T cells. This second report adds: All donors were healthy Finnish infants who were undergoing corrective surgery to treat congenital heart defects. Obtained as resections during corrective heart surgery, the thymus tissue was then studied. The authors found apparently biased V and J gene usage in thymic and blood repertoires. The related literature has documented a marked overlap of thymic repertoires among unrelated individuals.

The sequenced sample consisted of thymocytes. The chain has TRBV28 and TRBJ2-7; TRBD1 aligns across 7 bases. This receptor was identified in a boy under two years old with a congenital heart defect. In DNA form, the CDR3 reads TGTGCCAGCAGTTTCCCAGGGGGCTACGAGCAGTACTTC. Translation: CASSFPGGYEQYF.